One sample yielded the 32 T cell receptor beta chains listed below, sequenced in a study of cytomegalovirus exposure and HLA in healthy donors. The primer mix had 60 Vbeta and 13 Jbeta primers. Measured with immunoSEQ multiplex PCR; TCRdb has only the in-frame clones, and not every one. There are about 94,000 clones in the sample; 50% to 80% occur only once, and 3% to 4% lies in the top ten. Sequenced sample: PBMCs. All receptors come from a young man in good health and CMV-seronegative.

Comments on this clone: Germline is not matched at one junction end, which may reflect a read error. V and J are TRBV7-9 and TRBJ1-1, with D perhaps matching TRBD1 (5 bases). The CDR3 loop spans 13 amino acids. Germline assignment: CDR1 SEHNR and CDR2 FQNEAQ (reference sequence). In DNA, the CDR3 is TGTTCCAGCAGCTTACTACAGGAGTCCGAAGCTTTCTTT. It codes for CSSSLLQESEAFF.

This chain links TRBV7-2 with TRBJ2-5; weak D call: TRBD2 (5 bases). CDR1 is SGHTA, CDR2 FQGNSA, per germline. The CDR3 has 12 residues. The V end was cut by 5 bases, the J end by 6 bases, with 10 bases between. The CDR3 DNA reads as TGTGCCAGCAGCCCCCCCGGGAAGACCCAGTACTTC. Protein: CASSPPGKTQYF.

This clone appeared once. The V and J genes are TRBV28 and TRBJ2-1, with 11 bases lining up with TRBD2. The germline gives CDR1 MDHEN, CDR2 SYDVKM. This CDR3 comprises 15 residues. The trim removed 5 bases at V and 7 bases at J, leaving 7 bases unmatched. CDR3 nucleotides: TGTGCCAGCAGTCTACTAGCGGGAGAAGGTAATGAGCAGTTCTTC. Translation: CASSLLAGEGNEQFF. The full variable domain, in which reference TRBV28 and TRBJ2-1 provide the parts outside the CDR3, is DVKVTQSSRYLVKRTGEKVFLECVQDMDHENMFWYRQDPGLGLRLIYFSYDVKMKEKGDIPEGYSVSREKKERFSLILESASTNQTSMYLCASSLLAGEGNEQFFGPGTRLTVL.

The chain has TRBV5-1 and TRBJ2-3; TRBD2 matches 9 bases. V was clipped by 1 base and J by 4 bases; unmatched bases: 7. Germline V gene data show CDR1 as SGHRS and CDR2 as YFSETQ. This CDR3 is 16 amino acids long. CDR3 amino acids: CASSLSSGSFADTQYF. For the CDR3, the DNA is TGCGCCAGCAGCTTGAGTAGCGGGAGTTTCGCAGATACGCAGTATTTT.

The chain carries TRBV7-6 and TRBJ1-1; a weak D match, TRBD1 (5 bases). The ends were cut back, 5 bases at V and 5 bases at J, with 15 bases in the middle. The CDR3 spans 14 residues. Germline V gene data show CDR1 as SGHVS and CDR2 as FNYEAQ. The CDR3 sequence: CASSGWEGRTEAFF. CDR3 DNA: TGTGCCAGCAGCGGTTGGGAGGGGCGGACTGAAGCTTTCTTT.

The rearrangement joins TRBV4-2 to TRBJ2-7; 7 bases align to TRBD1. Germline lookup yields CDR1 LGHNA and CDR2 YNFKEQ. The CDR3 is made up of 15 amino acids. J gave up 3 bases and V 0 bases, and 5 bases lay outside the gene matches. The CDR3 sequence is CASSQERGRGYEQYF. The CDR3, as DNA: TGTGCCAGCAGCCAAGAGAGGGGGCGCGGCTACGAGCAGTACTTC.

This clone was observed a few times. The gene calls are TRBV28 and TRBJ2-7; 8 nucleotides line up with TRBD2. This CDR3 is 15 amino acids long. The ends lost 7 bases at V and 1 base at J; junction bases unmatched: 9. Germline V gene sequence: CDR1 MDHEN, CDR2 SYDVKM. The CDR3: CASIPAGGWSYEQYF. The CDR3 nucleotides are TGTGCCAGCATCCCGGCGGGAGGTTGGTCCTACGAGCAGTACTTC. The entire variable domain, with the rest obtained from reference TRBV28 and TRBJ2-7, is as follows: DVKVTQSSRYLVKRTGEKVFLECVQDMDHENMFWYRQDPGLGLRLIYFSYDVKMKEKGDIPEGYSVSREKKERFSLILESASTNQTSMYLCASIPAGGWSYEQYFGPGTRLTVT.

This clone was seen a few times. CDR3 in amino acids: CASSKLAGGVETQYF. The DNA of the CDR3 is TGTGCCAGTAGTAAACTAGCGGGGGGCGTTGAGACCCAGTACTTC. The chain couples TRBV19 to TRBJ2-5; 12 positions agree with TRBD2. Germline CDR1 and CDR2: LNHDA and SQIVND (reference sequence). This CDR3 comprises 15 residues. V was clipped by 4 bases and J by 5 bases; unmatched bases: 5.

Comments on this clone: Mismatch with germline at one junction end may stem from a read error. This sequence joins TRBV7-9 and TRBJ1-1; a possible D gene is TRBD1 (6 bases). The CDR3 runs to 14 residues. Germline V gives CDR1 SEHNR, CDR2 FQNEAQ (reference sequence). This CDR3 reads CSSSSGVMNTEAFF. The CDR3 nucleotides are TGTTCCAGCAGCTCAGGGGTGATGAACACTGAAGCTTTCTTT.

The chain links TRBV5-1 to TRBJ2-1; 11 positions agree with TRBD1. V was clipped by 4 bases and J by 7 bases; unmatched bases: 4. This CDR3 comprises 14 residues. Germline CDR1 reads SGHRS; CDR2 reads YFSETQ. CDR3 region: CASSLGQGANEQFF. CDR3 sequence (DNA): TGCGCCAGCAGCCTAGGACAGGGGGCGAATGAGCAGTTCTTC.

The rearrangement joins TRBV14 to TRBJ2-7, with TRBD2 matching over 10 bases. The CDR3 contains 16 residues. Looked up from germline, CDR1 is SGHDN and CDR2 is FVKESK. The junction had 5 bases not matched to a gene; V was cut back by 3 bases and J by 0 bases. CDR3 region: CASSHVTSGVSYEQYF. The DNA for the CDR3 is TGTGCCAGCAGCCACGTCACTAGCGGGGTCTCCTACGAGCAGTACTTC.

The chain combines TRBV5-1 with TRBJ2-1; weak D call: TRBD2 (6 bases). Trimming pared 4 bases from V and 4 bases from J, leaving 18 bases between. The CDR3 runs to 16 residues. Germline-derived CDR1 and CDR2 are SGHRS and YFSETQ. The CDR3 nucleotides are TGCGCCAGCAGCCGGTCCTCGCGGGGAGATTACAATGAGCAGTTCTTC. This encodes CASSRSSRGDYNEQFF.

The chain is built from TRBV18 and TRBJ2-5, with 8 bases identical to TRBD1. CDR1 KGHSH and CDR2 LQKENI come from the germline V gene. V lost 5 bases and J lost 0; bases outside the gene matches: 11. The CDR3 sequence is 17 residues long. The CDR3 coding sequence is TGTGCCAGCTCAGAGAGGACAGGGCCCCTGTACCAAGAGACCCAGTACTTC. The encoded protein is CASSERTGPLYQETQYF.

J is TRBJ2-7 and V is TRBV1; TRBD1 was called by the table and not checked on the DNA. TRBV1 is an annotated pseudogene. The CDR3 length is 16 residues. CDR3 sequence: CTSSQGGQGPDYEQYF. The CDR3 nucleotides read TGCACCAGCAGCCAAGGGGGACAGGGACCAGATTACGAGCAGTACTTC.

The V gene is TRBV7-3, the J gene TRBJ2-3; a possible D gene is TRBD1 (6 bases). Looked up from germline, CDR1 is SGHTA and CDR2 is FQGTGA. V was pared by 4 bases and J by 3 bases, with 17 bases between. The CDR3 totals 16 residues. CDR3 sequence (DNA): TGTGCCAGCAGCTCGACAATGGGGGCTGGAACAGATACGCAGTATTTT. As protein: CASSSTMGAGTDTQYF.

On this clone itself: Distinct nucleotide sequences in the sample also encode this CDR3. V is TRBV6-5 and J is TRBJ1-6; D is uncertain. V lost 2 bases and J lost 8, with 7 bases in between. The CDR3 loop spans 13 amino acids. Germline loops: CDR1 MNHEY, CDR2 SVGAGI. The CDR3 region is CASSYRDYSPLHF. Here the CDR3 DNA reads TGTGCCAGCAGTTACCGAGATTATTCACCCCTCCACTTT.

This clone was detected a few times. The chain employs TRBV28 and TRBJ2-3; D unresolved. V lost 6 bases and J 5 bases, leaving 6 bases between the germline ends. Germline lookup yields CDR1 MDHEN and CDR2 SYDVKM. The CDR3 loop spans 11 amino acids. CDR3 bases: TGTGCCAGCAGCAAACAAGATACGCAGTATTTT. Its translation: CASSKQDTQYF.

V gene TRBV6-5 combines with J gene TRBJ2-3; D uncertain. This CDR3 spans 11 amino acids. The V and J ends lost 4 bases and 4 bases respectively, with 3 bases between them. CDR1 and CDR2 from the germline V gene are MNHEY and SVGAGI. In DNA, the CDR3 is TGTGCCAGCAGTTTCTCAGATACGCAGTATTTT. It specifies CASSFSDTQYF.

The J gene is TRBJ2-4, the V gene TRBV5-4; 7 bases align to TRBD2. V shed 5 bases, J shed 0 bases, and the junction held 11 bases outside the gene matches. Germline V lookup: CDR1 SGHNT, CDR2 YYREEE (reference sequence). The CDR3 is 17 residues long. For the CDR3, the DNA is TGTGCCAGCAGTCTAATTGGGCGGGGGTTAGCCAAAAACATTCAGTACTTC. It is translated as CASSLIGRGLAKNIQYF.

This clone has only a few counts. The chain employs TRBV18 and TRBJ2-1; the match to TRBD1 covers 7 bases. V lost 4 bases to trimming and J lost 8 bases; unmatched junction nucleotides: 8. This CDR3 spans 14 amino acids. CDR1 is KGHSH and CDR2 is LQKENI in the germline V gene. Here the CDR3 DNA reads TGTGCCAGCTCACGTGGGACAGTGATCGATGAGCAGTTCTTC. Translated, it gives CASSRGTVIDEQFF.

The rearrangement uses TRBV5-1 and TRBJ1-4; the match to TRBD1 covers 7 bases. After removal of 0 bases from V and 7 bases from J, the junction contained 6 bases not matched to a gene. The CDR3 sequence is 15 residues long. Germline lookup yields CDR1 SGHRS and CDR2 YFSETQ. The CDR3 spells CASSLGTGEVEKLFF. The CDR3, as DNA: TGCGCCAGCAGCTTGGGAACAGGGGAGGTTGAAAAACTGTTTTTT.

J is TRBJ2-7 and V is TRBV9; D might be TRBD2 (6 bases). Trimming removed 3 bases at V and 1 base at J, with 17 bases between. CDR1 and CDR2 from the germline V gene are SGDLS and YYNGEE. This CDR3 has 16 residues. The CDR3 loop reads CASSARVGGDSYEQYF. In DNA form, the CDR3 reads TGTGCCAGCAGCGCCCGGGTGGGCGGGGATTCCTACGAGCAGTACTTC.

The chain carries TRBV29-1 and TRBJ2-5, with D uncertain. The J call may be faulty, since TRBJ2-7 better matches the DNA end. CDR1 is SQVTM and CDR2 is ANQGSEA in the germline V gene. CDR3 length: 11 residues. CDR3 sequence (DNA): TGCAGCGTTGAAGGTACCTACGAGCAGTACTTC. Amino acids: CSVEGTYEQYF.

V is TRBV11-2 and J is TRBJ2-7; possibly TRBD1 for D (5 bases). The germline gives CDR1 SGHAT, CDR2 FQNNGV. The CDR3 has 13 residues. The ends were cut back, 0 bases at V and 8 bases at J, with 11 bases in the middle. CDR3 bases: TGTGCCAGCAGCTTAGATCTAGGGGCCCAGCAGTACTTC. It specifies CASSLDLGAQQYF.

CDR3 protein: CASSEGQGGHNEQFF. The CDR3 DNA reads TGTGCCAGCAGTGAAGGACAGGGAGGACACAATGAGCAGTTCTTC. The V and J genes are TRBV2 and TRBJ2-1; D may be TRBD1 (7 bases). Germline-derived CDR1 and CDR2 are SNHLY and FYNNEI. The CDR3 extends over 15 amino acids. V lost 1 base and J 5 bases, leaving 12 bases between the germline ends.

The chain uses TRBV6-6 and TRBJ2-2; weak D call: TRBD2 (6 bases). The germline V and J ends were trimmed by 7 bases and 1 base, with 13 bases remaining between them. Germline V gives CDR1 MNHNY, CDR2 SVGAGI (reference sequence). The CDR3 is made up of 15 amino acids. CDR3 sequence (DNA): TGTGCCAGCAACCCTAACGGGAGGAACACCGGGGAGCTGTTTTTT. Protein product: CASNPNGRNTGELFF.

The chain recombines TRBV18 with TRBJ2-4; TRBD2 is a possible D gene (5 bases). This CDR3 is 11 amino acids long. The germline CDR1 and CDR2 sequences are KGHSH and LQKENI. The germline V and J ends were trimmed by 5 bases and 15 bases, with 14 bases remaining between them. The CDR3 here is CASSMRVKMYF. The CDR3 DNA sequence: TGTGCCAGCTCAATGCGGGTAAAGATGTACTTC.

This clone was recorded a few times. V and J are TRBV2 and TRBJ1-4, with 7 bases lining up with TRBD1. CDR3 length equals 13 residues. The V segment lost 6 bases and the J segment 7 bases; nucleotides outside the gene matches: 5. Looked up from germline, CDR1 is SNHLY and CDR2 is FYNNEI. CDR3 protein: CASSSGQFEKLFF. DNA of the CDR3: TGTGCCAGCAGCTCGGGACAGTTTGAAAAACTGTTTTTT.

This clone occurred a few times. CDR3 bases: TGTGCCTCAAGCCTCTCTGGAAACACCATATATTTT. It translates to CASSLSGNTIYF. V is TRBV30 and J is TRBJ1-3; no reliable D call. CDR1 is GTSNPN, CDR2 SVGIG, per germline (reference sequence). Trimming left V 7 bases short and J 0 bases short, with 7 bases between. This CDR3 is built from 12 residues. Full variable domain (remainder filled in from reference TRBV30 and TRBJ1-3): SQTIHQWPATLVQPVGSPLSLECTVEGTSNPNLYWYRQAAGRGLQLLFYSVGIGQISSEVPQNLSASRPQDRQFILSSKKLLLSDSGFYLCASSLSGNTIYFGEGSWLTVV.

This rearrangement joins TRBV7-6 to TRBJ2-2, with 7 bases identical to TRBD1. Trimming removed 5 bases from V and 6 bases from J; junction bases left unmatched: 6. Germline CDR1 is SGHVS and CDR2 is FNYEAQ. This CDR3 comprises 14 residues. The chain's CDR3 is CASSVTTGAGELFF. Here the CDR3 DNA reads TGTGCCAGCAGCGTGACAACAGGGGCCGGGGAGCTGTTTTTT.

This chain links TRBV30 with TRBJ2-5; tentatively, D is TRBD2 (7 bases). Germline assignment: CDR1 GTSNPN and CDR2 SVGIG (reference sequence). V was pared by 8 bases and J by 7 bases, with 20 bases between. The CDR3 runs 13 residues. CDR3 DNA sequence: TGTGCCGTGGATGGGGGGAGGGGGGGGACCCAGTACTTC. Protein: CAVDGGRGGTQYF.

The V call is TRBV28, the J call TRBJ1-2; D may be TRBD1 (5 bases). Germline assignment: CDR1 MDHEN and CDR2 SYDVKM. Trimming removed 3 bases at V and 4 bases at J, with 12 bases between. The CDR3 totals 14 residues. The CDR3 sequence is CASSLEGVGYGYTF. DNA for the CDR3: TGTGCCAGCAGTTTGGAAGGGGTCGGCTATGGCTACACCTTC.